Included here is one T cell receptor beta chain sequence, with context. Its matching antigen is unknown. The PCR used 60 Vbeta and 13 Jbeta primers. Assay: immunoSEQ multiplex PCR; the TCRdb copy retains only in-frame clones and omits some. The sample lists 30,000 to 35,000 clones, less than 85% seen once, with around 6% in the top ten. The CDR3 extends over 15 amino acids. V was pared by 1 base and J by 1 base, with 11 bases between. CDR1 SGHRS and CDR2 YFSETQ come from the germline V gene. This entry belongs to a study of cytomegalovirus exposure and HLA in healthy donors. Notes on the study in general: A later analysis reported that several of the most significant clusters appeared to be linked to common viral pathogens, among them Epstein-Barr virus. An analysis done earlier found most TCR beta V segments productive about 87% or about 30% of the time. Roughly uniform depth of sequencing across donors was assumed in presence/absence analyses.

Donors counted as nominally healthy when sampled, yet unrecorded immune exposures were likely. The clonotype comes from a male donor in good health and CMV-seronegative. This sequence joins TRBV5-1 and TRBJ1-1; perhaps TRBD1 as D (6 bases). What was sequenced was PBMCs. The CDR3 sequence is CASSLFGGRNTEAFF. In DNA form, the CDR3 reads TGCGCCAGCAGCTTGTTCGGGGGGCGGAACACTGAAGCTTTCTTT. Full variable domain (remainder filled in from reference TRBV5-1 and TRBJ1-1): KAGVTQTPRYLIKTRGQQVTLSCSPISGHRSVSWYQQTPGQGLQFLFEYFSETQRNKGNFPGRFSGRQFSNSRSEMNVSTLELGDSALYLCASSLFGGRNTEAFFGQGTRLTVV.